One T cell receptor (beta chain) is described in this entry. This entry is derived from a study of cytomegalovirus exposure and HLA in healthy donors. Study background: The same platform was used for the roughly 130 validation repertoires as for the approximately 730 first-cohort repertoires, as reported in a later analysis.

The CDR3 spans 16 residues. Germline CDR1 reads LNHDA; CDR2 reads SQIVND (reference sequence). J gave up 8 bases and V 6 bases, and 17 bases lay outside the gene matches. Only in-frame clones appear in the TCRdb table, and some are missing; sequencing was by immunoSEQ multiplex PCR. Among 95,000 to 150,000 clones listed, 89% were seen once. The sequenced material came from PBMCs. This TCR came from a woman younger than 30 in good health and CMV-seronegative. The chain is built from TRBV19 and TRBJ1-2; 8 bases fit TRBD1. Here the CDR3 reads CASRTGTGMSGGGYTF. DNA for the CDR3: TGTGCCAGTAGAACCGGGACAGGCATGTCGGGAGGAGGCTACACCTTC.